This TCR beta chain was recorded in a study of TIL therapy for anti-PD-1-resistant metastatic lung cancer. As concerns this clone: Its specificity is unknown.

General study results and limits: Many TIL product clones were absent from baseline tumor, suggesting clonal contraction.

The libraries were made with immunoSEQ v3. Data came from immunoSEQ multiplex PCR; TCRdb stores just in-frame clones and leaves some out. This sample has about 100,000 clones, with around 71% found just once. The time point: pre-treatment sample, taken before nivolumab and TIL therapy. Most excised metastases sampled were pleural nodules or supraclavicular lymph nodes. The CDR3 totals 17 residues. J gave up 1 base and V 6 bases, and 8 bases lay outside the gene matches. In germline, CDR1 is KGHDR, CDR2 SFDVKD. The TCR sequence derives from a person between 25 and 80 years old with non-small cell lung cancer. Sequences were derived from tumor tissue, sampled at baseline. The chain uses TRBV24-1 and TRBJ2-3; TRBD2 matches 11 bases. The CDR3 here is CATSLAGGPYGTDTQYF. DNA for the CDR3: TGTGCCACCAGTTTAGCGGGGGGGCCTTATGGCACAGATACGCAGTATTTT.